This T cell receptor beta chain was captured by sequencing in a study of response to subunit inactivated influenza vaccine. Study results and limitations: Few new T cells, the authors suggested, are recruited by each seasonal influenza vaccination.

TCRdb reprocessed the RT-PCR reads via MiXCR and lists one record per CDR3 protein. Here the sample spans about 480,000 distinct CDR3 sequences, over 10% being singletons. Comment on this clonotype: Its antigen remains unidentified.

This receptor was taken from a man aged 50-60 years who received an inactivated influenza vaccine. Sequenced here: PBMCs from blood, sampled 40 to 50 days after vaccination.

CDR3 sequence: CASSLSISSGLKGYTF. CDR3 DNA sequence: TGTGCCAGCAGTTTATCGATAAGTTCCGGGTTGAAGGGCTACACCTTC. This chain uses TRBV27 with TRBJ1-2, with no clear D. CDR1 and CDR2 from the germline V gene are MNHEY and SMNVEV (reference sequence). V was cut by 0 bases and J by 8 bases, with 19 bases left in between. This CDR3 spans 16 amino acids.